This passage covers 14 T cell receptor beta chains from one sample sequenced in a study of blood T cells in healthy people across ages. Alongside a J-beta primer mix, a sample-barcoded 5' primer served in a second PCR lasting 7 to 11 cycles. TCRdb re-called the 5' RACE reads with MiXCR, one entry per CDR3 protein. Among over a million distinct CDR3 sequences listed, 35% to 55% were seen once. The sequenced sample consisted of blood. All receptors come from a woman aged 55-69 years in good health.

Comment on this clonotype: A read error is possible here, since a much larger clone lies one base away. CDR3 protein: CASSQRDRDNERFF. In DNA, the CDR3 is TGTGCCAGCAGCCAAAGGGACAGGGACAATGAGCGGTTCTTC. This chain uses TRBV14 with TRBJ2-1; 9 bases match TRBD1. The germline V gene has CDR1 SGHDN and CDR2 FVKESK. The CDR3 is made up of 14 amino acids.

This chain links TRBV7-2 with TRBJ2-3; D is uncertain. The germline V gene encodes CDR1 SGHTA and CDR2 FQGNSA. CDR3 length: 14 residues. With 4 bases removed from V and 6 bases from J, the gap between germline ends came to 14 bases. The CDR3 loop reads CASSSPPTGDTQYF. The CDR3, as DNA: TGTGCCAGCAGCTCACCCCCGACGGGCGATACGCAGTATTTT. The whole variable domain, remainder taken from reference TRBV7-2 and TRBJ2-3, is GAGVSQSPSNKVTEKGKDVELRCDPISGHTALYWYRQSLGQGLEFLIYFQGNSAPDKSGLPSDRFSAERTGGSVSTLTIQRTQQEDSAVYLCASSSPPTGDTQYFGPGTRLTVL.

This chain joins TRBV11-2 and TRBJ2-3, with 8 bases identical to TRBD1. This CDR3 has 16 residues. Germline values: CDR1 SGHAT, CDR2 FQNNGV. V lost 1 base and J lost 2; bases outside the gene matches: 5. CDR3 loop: CASSLGTGLSTDTQYF. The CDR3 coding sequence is TGTGCCAGCAGCTTAGGGACAGGGCTGTCCACAGATACGCAGTATTTT.

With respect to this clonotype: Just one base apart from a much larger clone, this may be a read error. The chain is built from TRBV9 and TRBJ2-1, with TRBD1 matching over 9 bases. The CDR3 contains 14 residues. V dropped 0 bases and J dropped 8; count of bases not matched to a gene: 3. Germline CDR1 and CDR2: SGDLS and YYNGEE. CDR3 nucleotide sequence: TGTGCCAGCAGCGTAGAACAGGGGGCGTATGAGCAGTTCTTC. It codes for CASSVEQGAYEQFF.

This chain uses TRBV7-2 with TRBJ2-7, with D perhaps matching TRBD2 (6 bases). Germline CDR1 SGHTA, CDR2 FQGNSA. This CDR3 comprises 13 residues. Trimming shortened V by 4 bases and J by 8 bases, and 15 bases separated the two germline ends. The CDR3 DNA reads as TGTGCCAGCAGCTCAGGGACTTCCCAAAAGCAGTACTTC. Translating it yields CASSSGTSQKQYF.

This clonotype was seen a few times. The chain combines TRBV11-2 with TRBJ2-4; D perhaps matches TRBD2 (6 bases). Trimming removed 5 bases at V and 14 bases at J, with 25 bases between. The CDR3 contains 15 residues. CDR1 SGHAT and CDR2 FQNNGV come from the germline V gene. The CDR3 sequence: CASSGIVGSTGAEYF. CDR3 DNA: TGTGCCAGCAGCGGAATTGTGGGGTCGACGGGAGCTGAGTACTTC.

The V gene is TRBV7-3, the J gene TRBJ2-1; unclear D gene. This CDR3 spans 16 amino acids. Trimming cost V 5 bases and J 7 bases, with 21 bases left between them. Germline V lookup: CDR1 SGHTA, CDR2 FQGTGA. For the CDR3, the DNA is TGTGCCAGCAGCCCGACGGGTGTAGGAGTTATAAATGAGCAGTTCTTC. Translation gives CASSPTGVGVINEQFF.

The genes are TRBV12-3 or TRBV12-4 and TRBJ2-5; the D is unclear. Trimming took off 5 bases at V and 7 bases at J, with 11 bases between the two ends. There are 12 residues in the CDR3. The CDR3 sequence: CASSPGLSTQYF. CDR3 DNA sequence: TGTGCCAGCAGTCCCGGCTTGTCGACCCAGTACTTC.

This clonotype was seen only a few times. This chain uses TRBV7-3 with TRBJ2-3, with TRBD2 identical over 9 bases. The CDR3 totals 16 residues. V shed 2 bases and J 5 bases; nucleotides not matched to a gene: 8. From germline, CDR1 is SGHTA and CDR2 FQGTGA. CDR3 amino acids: CASSLGAGGNEDTQYF. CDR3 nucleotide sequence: TGTGCCAGCAGCTTAGGGGCGGGAGGGAACGAAGATACGCAGTATTTT.

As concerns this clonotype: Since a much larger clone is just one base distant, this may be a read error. The CDR3 nucleotides read TGTGCCAGCAGCACGGGCAGGGGGCCAAGCATTCAGTACTTC. Encoded protein: CASSTGRGPSIQYF. The J gene is TRBJ2-4, the V gene TRBV7-3, with TRBD1 identical over 8 bases. The CDR3 length is 14 residues. V shed 5 bases, J shed 9 bases, and the junction held 9 bases outside the gene matches. Germline V gene sequence: CDR1 SGHTA, CDR2 FQGTGA.

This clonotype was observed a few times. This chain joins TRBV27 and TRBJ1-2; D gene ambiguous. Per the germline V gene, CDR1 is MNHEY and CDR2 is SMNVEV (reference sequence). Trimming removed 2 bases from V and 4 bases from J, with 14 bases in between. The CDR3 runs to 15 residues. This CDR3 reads CASSLDAANPYGYTF. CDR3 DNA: TGTGCCAGCAGTTTAGACGCCGCCAACCCCTATGGCTACACCTTC.

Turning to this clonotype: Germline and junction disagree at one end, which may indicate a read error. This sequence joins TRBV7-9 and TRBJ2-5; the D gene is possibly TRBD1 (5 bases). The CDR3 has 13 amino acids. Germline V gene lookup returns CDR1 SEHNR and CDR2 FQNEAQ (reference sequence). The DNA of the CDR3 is TGTACCAGTAAGGCGTTATACAGGGAGACCCAGTACTTC. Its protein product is CTSKALYRETQYF. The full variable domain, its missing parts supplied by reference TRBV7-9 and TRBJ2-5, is DTGVSQNPRHKITKRGQNVTFRCDPISEHNRLYWYRQTLGQGPEFLTYFQNEAQLEKSRLLSDRFSAERPKGSFSTLEIQRTEQGDSAMYLCTSKALYRETQYFGPGTRLLVL.

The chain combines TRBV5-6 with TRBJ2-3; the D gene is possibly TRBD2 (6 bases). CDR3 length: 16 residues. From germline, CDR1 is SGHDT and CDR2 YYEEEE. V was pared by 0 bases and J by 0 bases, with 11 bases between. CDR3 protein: CASSLVPSVSTDTQYF. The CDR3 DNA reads TGTGCCAGCAGCTTGGTCCCTAGCGTGAGCACAGATACGCAGTATTTT. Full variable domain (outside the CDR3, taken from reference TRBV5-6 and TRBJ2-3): DAGVTQSPTHLIKTRGQQVTLRCSPKSGHDTVSWYQQALGQGPQFIFQYYEEEERQRGNFPDRFSGHQFPNYSSELNVNALLLGDSALYLCASSLVPSVSTDTQYFGPGTRLTVL.

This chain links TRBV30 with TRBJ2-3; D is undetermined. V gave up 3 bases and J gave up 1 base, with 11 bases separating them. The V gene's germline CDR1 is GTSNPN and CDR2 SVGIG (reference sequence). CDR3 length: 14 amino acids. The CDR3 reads CAWSLLHGTDTQYF. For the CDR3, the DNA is TGTGCCTGGAGCTTACTCCATGGCACAGATACGCAGTATTTT.